The 5 T cell receptor beta chains in this list originate from one sample, sequenced in a study of cytomegalovirus exposure and HLA in healthy donors. With 60 Vbeta and 13 Jbeta primers, the PCR was carried out. Using immunoSEQ multiplex PCR, the repertoire was profiled, and TCRdb retains in-frame clones only, with some absent. The sample has 160,000 or so clones, approximately 81% seen once. The sequenced sample consisted of PBMCs. Receptors originate from a man younger than 40 in good health and CMV-seronegative.

The chain uses TRBV7-9 and TRBJ2-5; 8 nucleotides align to TRBD2. V was pared by 1 base and J by 4 bases, with 5 bases of the junction left unmatched. The CDR3 consists of 15 residues. CDR1 is SEHNR and CDR2 is FQNEAQ in the germline V gene (reference sequence). The CDR3 nucleotides read TGTGCCAGCAGCTTAGTTTCCGGGAGGGGAGAGACCCAGTACTTC. It encodes CASSLVSGRGETQYF. Combining the CDR3 with reference TRBV7-9 and TRBJ2-5 gives the whole variable domain DTGVSQNPRHKITKRGQNVTFRCDPISEHNRLYWYRQTLGQGPEFLTYFQNEAQLEKSRLLSDRFSAERPKGSFSTLEIQRTEQGDSAMYLCASSLVSGRGETQYFGPGTRLLVL.

V and J are TRBV28 and TRBJ2-2; 8 nucleotides line up with TRBD1. The CDR3 is made up of 14 amino acids. Per germline, CDR1 MDHEN and CDR2 SYDVKM. V lost 3 bases and J lost 6; bases outside the gene matches: 3. The chain's CDR3 is CASSFPQGAGELFF. CDR3 sequence (DNA): TGTGCCAGCAGTTTCCCACAGGGGGCCGGGGAGCTGTTTTTT.

The chain's CDR3 is CASSPFGGASYEQYF. The CDR3 coding sequence is TGTGCCAGCAGCCCCTTCGGGGGAGCGTCCTACGAGCAGTACTTC. V and J are TRBV5-4 and TRBJ2-7, with a tentative D call TRBD2 (6 bases). The CDR3 has 15 amino acids. Per germline, CDR1 SGHNT and CDR2 YYREEE (reference sequence). Trimming shortened V by 4 bases and J by 1 base, and 15 bases separated the two germline ends.

This clone was observed a single time. V is TRBV5-4 and J is TRBJ1-6; 8 nucleotides match TRBD1. CDR3 length: 18 residues. The V gene end was trimmed by 5 bases and the J gene end by 7 bases; junction bases not matched to a gene: 17. Per germline, CDR1 SGHNT and CDR2 YYREEE (reference sequence). The CDR3 loop is CASSPTGDRTGLNSPLHF. For the CDR3, the DNA is TGTGCCAGCAGTCCCACTGGGGATCGGACAGGGCTGAATTCACCCCTCCACTTT.

This clone came up a few times. V and J are TRBV28 and TRBJ2-5; 9 nucleotides align to TRBD2. Unmatched junction bases numbered 3, after V lost 6 bases and J lost 1 base. Germline V gene data show CDR1 as MDHEN and CDR2 as SYDVKM. This CDR3 comprises 14 residues. In DNA, the CDR3 is TGTGCCAGCAGAGCTAGCGGGGTCCAAGAGACCCAGTACTTC. Amino acid sequence: CASRASGVQETQYF.